This TCR beta chain was observed in a study of cytomegalovirus exposure and HLA in healthy donors. Study-level findings and limits: Per published accounts, TCR beta sequences correctly predicted the HLA-A and HLA-B alleles of most subjects.

This clone appeared once. No antigen is known for it. Germline assignment: CDR1 SEHNR and CDR2 FQNEAQ (reference sequence). This CDR3 spans 12 amino acids. V was cut by 2 bases and J by 5 bases, with 5 bases left in between. With 60 Vbeta and 13 Jbeta primers, the PCR was carried out. The repertoire was sequenced with immunoSEQ multiplex PCR; TCRdb's copy has only in-frame clones and lacks some. The data hold roughly 130,000 clones, with about 80% observed a single time. Material: PBMCs. The source is a human donor in good health. The chain has TRBV7-9 and TRBJ2-3; D is possibly TRBD1 (5 bases). The CDR3 here is CASSLQGDTQYF. CDR3 nucleotide sequence: TGTGCCAGCAGCTTACAGGGAGATACGCAGTATTTT.